What follows are 32 T cell receptor beta chains derived from one specimen sequenced in a study of OX40 agonist ivuxolimab in advanced cancers. Profiled with immunoSEQ multiplex PCR; TCRdb holds only in-frame clones, not every one. Of fewer than 80,000 clones in the sample, approximately 83% are singletons; the top ten hold under 0.75%. The material sequenced was CD4+ or CD8+ T cells sorted from blood, taken in a trial of the OX40 agonist ivuxolimab. Source of these receptors: an adult with an advanced solid tumor such as melanoma, head and neck, liver or kidney cancer.

The chain carries TRBV19 and TRBJ1-5; the D is unclear. CDR3 size: 13 residues. The V end lost 7 bases, the J end lost 4 bases, and 11 bases lay between the germline ends. Germline values: CDR1 LNHDA, CDR2 SQIVND (reference sequence). The CDR3 reads CASISTGNQPQHF. The CDR3 nucleotides read TGTGCCAGTATTAGCACTGGTAATCAGCCCCAGCATTTT.

The rearrangement uses TRBV2 and TRBJ2-2; D ambiguous. The V and J ends lost 6 bases and 1 base respectively, with 6 bases between them. The CDR3 is made up of 13 amino acids. Germline V gene data show CDR1 as SNHLY and CDR2 as FYNNEI. The CDR3 here is CASSEQNTGELFF. As DNA, the CDR3 is TGTGCCAGCAGCGAACAGAACACCGGGGAGCTGTTTTTT.

This chain joins TRBV6-6 and TRBJ2-5; D possibly corresponds to TRBD1 (7 bases). Germline values: CDR1 MNHNY, CDR2 SVGAGI (reference sequence). Trimming left V 8 bases short and J 5 bases short, with 21 bases between. The CDR3 has 15 residues. CDR3 sequence reads: CASCLGRTGTETQYF. Here the CDR3 DNA reads TGTGCCAGCTGCCTAGGGAGGACAGGCACGGAGACCCAGTACTTC.

DNA for the CDR3: TGTGCCAGCGTCGGGGGGGGACTAGCCGTCGAGCAGTACTTC. Amino acids: CASVGGGLAVEQYF. This chain joins TRBV6-6 and TRBJ2-7; 9 bases line up with TRBD2. This CDR3 contains 14 residues. V gave up 8 bases and J gave up 6 bases; unmatched junction bases: 11. CDR1 and CDR2 from the germline V gene are MNHNY and SVGAGI (reference sequence).

The chain combines TRBV6-1 with TRBJ2-5; D is perhaps TRBD2 (6 bases). CDR1 is MNHNS and CDR2 is SASEGT in the germline V gene. The CDR3 is 13 amino acids. Trimming took 3 bases from V and 5 from J, leaving 10 bases between them. This chain's CDR3 is CASSDTGVETQYF. The CDR3 nucleotides are TGTGCCAGCAGTGATACGGGGGTGGAGACCCAGTACTTC.

The V and J genes are TRBV2 and TRBJ2-6; TRBD2 might be the D (6 bases). Germline loops: CDR1 SNHLY, CDR2 FYNNEI. This CDR3 spans 16 amino acids. Trimming pared 7 bases from V and 0 bases from J, leaving 13 bases between. This chain's CDR3 is CASTEGLFSGANVLTF. The CDR3, as DNA: TGTGCCAGCACTGAGGGACTGTTCTCTGGGGCCAACGTCCTGACTTTC.

The V call is TRBV19, the J call TRBJ1-2; D unresolved. Trimming removed 6 bases from V and 7 bases from J, with 18 bases in between. The CDR3 loop spans 14 amino acids. The germline gives CDR1 LNHDA, CDR2 SQIVND (reference sequence). The CDR3 here is CASSLTEPFGGYTF. CDR3 DNA sequence: TGTGCCAGTAGCCTTACGGAACCTTTTGGTGGCTACACCTTC.

This rearrangement joins TRBV6-6 to TRBJ1-5, with 12 bases that match TRBD1. This CDR3 is built from 16 residues. V lost 6 bases, J lost 7 bases, and 10 bases stayed unmatched. Germline V gene data show CDR1 as MNHNY and CDR2 as SVGAGI (reference sequence). In nucleotides, the CDR3 is TGTGCCAGCAGCCAAACCGGGACAGGGGGCGGGCAGCCCCAGCATTTT. Amino acid sequence: CASSQTGTGGGQPQHF.

The chain couples TRBV5-1 to TRBJ2-7, with D possibly being TRBD1 (6 bases). Trimming pared 4 bases from V and 4 bases from J, leaving 12 bases between. This CDR3 spans 13 amino acids. Germline V lookup: CDR1 SGHRS, CDR2 YFSETQ. Written as DNA, the CDR3 is TGCGCCAGCAGCCTAGGGGACATATACGAGCAGTACTTC. Translation gives CASSLGDIYEQYF.

The genes are TRBV5-1 and TRBJ1-3, with a possible D match to TRBD1 (6 bases). Trimming shortened V by 4 bases and J by 0 bases, and 11 bases separated the two germline ends. The length of the CDR3 is 15 residues. Germline CDR1 SGHRS, CDR2 YFSETQ. This CDR3 reads CASSHTGPSGNTIYF. The CDR3 nucleotides read TGCGCCAGCAGCCATACAGGGCCCTCTGGAAACACCATATATTTT. Variable domain in full (rest from reference TRBV5-1 and TRBJ1-3): KAGVTQTPRYLIKTRGQQVTLSCSPISGHRSVSWYQQTPGQGLQFLFEYFSETQRNKGNFPGRFSGRQFSNSRSEMNVSTLELGDSALYLCASSHTGPSGNTIYFGEGSWLTVV.

The rearrangement links TRBV29-1 to TRBJ1-6; 7 positions match TRBD1. The CDR3 extends over 14 amino acids. The V segment lost 7 bases and the J segment 6 bases; nucleotides outside the gene matches: 9. Germline V lookup: CDR1 SQVTM, CDR2 ANQGSEA. CDR3 in DNA: TGCAGCGCACGACAGGGTGATTCTAATTCACCCCTCCACTTT. It codes for CSARQGDSNSPLHF. The complete variable domain, with remaining parts taken from reference TRBV29-1 and TRBJ1-6, reads SAVISQKPSRDICQRGTSLTIQCQVDSQVTMMFWYRQQPGQSLTLIATANQGSEATYESGFVIDKFPISRPNLTFSTLTVSNMSPEDSSIYLCSARQGDSNSPLHFGNGTRLTVT.

The rearrangement uses TRBV11-2 and TRBJ1-1, with D unclear. V lost 2 bases to trimming and J lost 3 bases, with 13 bases between them. The germline CDR1 and CDR2 sequences are SGHAT and FQNNGV. The CDR3 consists of 15 residues. The CDR3 loop is CASSLNGRRDTEAFF. CDR3 nucleotides: TGTGCCAGCAGCTTAAACGGGCGGCGAGACACTGAAGCTTTCTTT.

The J gene is TRBJ1-1, the V gene TRBV28, with D unclear. The CDR3 has 14 amino acids. Between the trimmed V and J ends, which lost 6 bases and 2 bases, there was a span of 13 bases. Germline V gene sequence: CDR1 MDHEN, CDR2 SYDVKM. The CDR3 loop reads CASRIGGSNTEAFF. CDR3 DNA: TGTGCCAGCAGGATCGGAGGGTCCAACACTGAAGCTTTCTTT.

V gene TRBV28 combines with J gene TRBJ2-7; the D gene could be TRBD1 or TRBD2 (6 bases each). V was cut by 5 bases and J by 3 bases, with 32 bases left in between. The CDR3 has 20 amino acids. Germline CDR1 reads MDHEN; CDR2 reads SYDVKM. CDR3 sequence reads: CASSATLQGRRTSSYYEQYF. CDR3 in DNA: TGTGCCAGCAGTGCCACCCTACAGGGTCGACGCACTAGCAGCTACTACGAGCAGTACTTC.

V and J are TRBV30 and TRBJ1-5; D remains ambiguous. Germline CDR1 is GTSNPN and CDR2 is SVGIG (reference sequence). V lost 2 bases and J lost 0, with 11 bases in between. The CDR3 extends over 15 amino acids. The CDR3 sequence: CAWSPRGYSNQPQHF. DNA for the CDR3: TGTGCCTGGAGTCCCAGAGGTTATAGCAATCAGCCCCAGCATTTT.

The gene calls are TRBV11-2 and TRBJ2-5; TRBD2 agrees at 12 bases. The length of the CDR3 is 16 residues. J lost 5 bases, V lost 4 bases, and 8 bases had no gene match. Germline CDR1 SGHAT, CDR2 FQNNGV. The DNA for the CDR3 is TGTGCCAGCAGCTCCCGACTAGCGGGGGCGGTGGAGACCCAGTACTTC. It specifies CASSSRLAGAVETQYF.

The chain combines TRBV4-3 with TRBJ2-2, with 9 bases matching TRBD2. Germline V CDR1 and CDR2: LGHNA, YSLEER. J lost 5 bases, V lost 1 base, and 14 bases had no gene match. This CDR3 is built from 19 residues. The chain's CDR3 is CASSQGATVAGVRTGELFF. The CDR3, as DNA: TGCGCCAGCAGCCAAGGGGCCACAGTAGCGGGAGTGAGAACCGGGGAGCTGTTTTTT.

The genes are TRBV5-1 and TRBJ2-3, with 11 positions matching TRBD2. With 4 bases clipped from V and 4 bases from J, the junction kept 5 bases outside the gene matches. CDR1 is SGHRS, CDR2 YFSETQ, per germline. The CDR3 consists of 15 residues. CDR3 in DNA: TGCGCCAGCAGCCTGACTAGCGGGGTCGCAGATACGCAGTATTTT. Protein: CASSLTSGVADTQYF. Complete variable domain (other parts from reference TRBV5-1 and TRBJ2-3): KAGVTQTPRYLIKTRGQQVTLSCSPISGHRSVSWYQQTPGQGLQFLFEYFSETQRNKGNFPGRFSGRQFSNSRSEMNVSTLELGDSALYLCASSLTSGVADTQYFGPGTRLTVL.

The genes are TRBV2 and TRBJ1-5, with D hard to call. CDR3 length: 15 amino acids. V lost 2 bases and J 3 bases, leaving 11 bases between the germline ends. Germline CDR1 is SNHLY and CDR2 is FYNNEI. This chain's CDR3 is CASSENAGHNQPQHF. As DNA, the CDR3 is TGTGCCAGCAGTGAAAATGCGGGCCACAATCAGCCCCAGCATTTT. Using reference TRBV2 and TRBJ1-5 for the parts outside the CDR3, the full variable domain is EPEVTQTPSHQVTQMGQEVILRCVPISNHLYFYWYRQILGQKVEFLVSFYNNEISEKSEIFDDQFSVERPDGSNFTLKIRSTKLEDSAMYFCASSENAGHNQPQHFGDGTRLSIL.

The rearrangement uses TRBV19 and TRBJ2-7; D may correspond to TRBD1 or TRBD2 (5 bases each). V lost 11 bases and J lost 5, with 13 bases in between. Germline CDR1 is LNHDA and CDR2 is SQIVND (reference sequence). The CDR3 length is 11 residues. CDR3 loop: CAAGTANEQYF. The CDR3 bases are TGTGCCGCCGGGACGGCGAACGAGCAGTACTTC.

This clone occurred once. The chain employs TRBV10-3 and TRBJ1-5; 10 bases are a match to TRBD1. This CDR3 has 16 residues. Germline trimming cut 4 bases from V and 2 bases from J; bases unmatched to any gene: 5. Per germline, CDR1 ENHRY and CDR2 SYGVKD. The CDR3 loop reads CAISGQGANGNQPQHF. The CDR3 coding sequence is TGTGCCATCAGTGGACAGGGGGCGAACGGCAATCAGCCCCAGCATTTT.

This clone was seen once. The CDR3 bases are TGTGCCAGCAGTCCTAGCGGGAGGAACGAGCAGTACTTC. Amino acid sequence: CASSPSGRNEQYF. The chain is built from TRBV6-6 and TRBJ2-7, with 11 bases that match TRBD2. Germline V gene data show CDR1 as MNHNY and CDR2 as SVGAGI (reference sequence). The J segment lost 5 bases and the V segment lost 5 bases, leaving 2 bases of the junction unmatched. The CDR3 runs to 13 residues.

This sequence joins TRBV2 and TRBJ2-7; no clear D gene. This CDR3 is 13 amino acids long. The V and J ends lost 1 base and 3 bases respectively, with 7 bases between them. Germline CDR1 SNHLY, CDR2 FYNNEI. CDR3 sequence reads: CASSEGYNYEQYF. CDR3 sequence (DNA): TGTGCCAGCAGTGAAGGCTACAACTACGAGCAGTACTTC.

V gene TRBV6-6 combines with J gene TRBJ2-1; TRBD2 agrees at 7 bases. The germline V gene encodes CDR1 MNHNY and CDR2 SVGAGI (reference sequence). V lost 7 bases, J lost 8 bases, and 11 bases stayed unmatched. This CDR3 has 14 residues. In DNA, the CDR3 is TGTGCCAGCAAAGCTAGCGGATACCTCGATGAGCAGTTCTTC. This sequence encodes CASKASGYLDEQFF.

This clone was observed a handful of times. The V gene is TRBV2, the J gene TRBJ2-7, with 11 bases fitting TRBD1. Germline trimming cut 4 bases from V and 5 bases from J; bases unmatched to any gene: 4. Germline V gene data show CDR1 as SNHLY and CDR2 as FYNNEI. This CDR3 has 14 residues. The CDR3 sequence: CASSVDRGLDEQYF. The CDR3 region has the DNA TGTGCCAGCAGTGTGGACAGGGGGCTTGACGAGCAGTACTTC.

The chain couples TRBV7-2 to TRBJ2-2; possibly TRBD1 or TRBD2 for D (5 bases each). V was shortened by 5 bases and J by 2 bases, with 12 bases between the two germline ends. CDR3 length: 15 amino acids. The V gene's germline CDR1 is SGHTA and CDR2 FQGNSA. CDR3 coding DNA: TGTGCCAGCAGCCCGGGACGAACAAACACCGGGGAGCTGTTTTTT. Translated: CASSPGRTNTGELFF.

CDR3 DNA sequence: TGTGCCAGCAGCTTATTAGCGGACAATGAGCAGTTCTTC. Translated: CASSLLADNEQFF. The genes are TRBV11-3 and TRBJ2-1; tentatively, D is TRBD2 (6 bases). V was trimmed by 2 bases and J by 5 bases, leaving 7 bases between them. The CDR3 is 13 amino acids. CDR1 and CDR2 from the germline V gene are SGHNT and YENEEA.

The chain has TRBV2 and TRBJ2-7; D not certain. The V gene lost 7 bases and the J gene lost 2 bases, with 15 bases spanning the gap. The CDR3 has 14 amino acids. CDR1 SNHLY and CDR2 FYNNEI come from the germline V gene. The chain's CDR3 is CASTLGHYPYEQYF. CDR3 nucleotides: TGTGCCAGCACATTAGGGCACTATCCCTACGAGCAGTACTTC.

This clone was seen a handful of times. The CDR3 region has the DNA TGTGCCAGCTCACCAGAGACCCAGGCCTACAATGAGCAGTTCTTC. Its protein is CASSPETQAYNEQFF. The J gene is TRBJ2-1, the V gene TRBV18; D ambiguous. V dropped 2 bases and J dropped 2 bases, with 10 bases sitting between them. Germline V gives CDR1 KGHSH, CDR2 LQKENI. The CDR3 totals 15 residues.

The chain uses TRBV19 and TRBJ2-5, with 10 positions matching TRBD1. The CDR3 totals 14 residues. The germline CDR1 and CDR2 sequences are LNHDA and SQIVND (reference sequence). The V gene end was trimmed by 4 bases and the J gene end by 5 bases; junction bases not matched to a gene: 4. CDR3: CASSTTGGVETQYF. The CDR3, as DNA: TGTGCCAGTAGTACGACAGGGGGCGTCGAGACCCAGTACTTC.

This chain connects TRBV30 to TRBJ2-7; D not resolved. CDR1 is GTSNPN and CDR2 is SVGIG in the germline V gene (reference sequence). V was trimmed by 1 base and J by 4 bases, leaving 11 bases between them. CDR3 length: 13 residues. The CDR3 nucleotides are TGTGCCTGGAGTGGCGCGGCCCGTTACGAGCAGTACTTC. This gives the protein CAWSGAARYEQYF. The whole variable domain, remainder taken from reference TRBV30 and TRBJ2-7, is SQTIHQWPATLVQPVGSPLSLECTVEGTSNPNLYWYRQAAGRGLQLLFYSVGIGQISSEVPQNLSASRPQDRQFILSSKKLLLSDSGFYLCAWSGAARYEQYFGPGTRLTVT.

The chain joins TRBV4-2 to TRBJ2-1; 13 positions agree with TRBD2. Germline assignment: CDR1 LGHNA and CDR2 YNFKEQ. The CDR3 is 15 residues long. After removal of 7 bases from V and 9 bases from J, the junction contained 9 bases not matched to a gene. CDR3 protein: CASTAGLAGSTEQFF. The CDR3 DNA follows: TGTGCCAGCACCGCGGGACTAGCGGGGTCCACTGAGCAGTTCTTC.